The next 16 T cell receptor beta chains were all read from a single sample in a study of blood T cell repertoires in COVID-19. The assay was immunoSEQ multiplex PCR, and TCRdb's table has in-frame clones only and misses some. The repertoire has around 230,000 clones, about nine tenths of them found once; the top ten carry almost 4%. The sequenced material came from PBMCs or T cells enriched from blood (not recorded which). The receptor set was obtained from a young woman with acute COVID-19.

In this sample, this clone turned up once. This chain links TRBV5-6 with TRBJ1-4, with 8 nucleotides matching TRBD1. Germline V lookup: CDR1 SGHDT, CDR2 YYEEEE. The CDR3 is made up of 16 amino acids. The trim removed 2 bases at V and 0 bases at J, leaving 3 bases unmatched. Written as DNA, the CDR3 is TGTGCCAGCAGCTTCGGACAGGGAGCAACTAATGAAAAACTGTTTTTT. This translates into CASSFGQGATNEKLFF. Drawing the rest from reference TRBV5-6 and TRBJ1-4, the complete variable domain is DAGVTQSPTHLIKTRGQQVTLRCSPKSGHDTVSWYQQALGQGPQFIFQYYEEEERQRGNFPDRFSGHQFPNYSSELNVNALLLGDSALYLCASSFGQGATNEKLFFGSGTQLSVL.

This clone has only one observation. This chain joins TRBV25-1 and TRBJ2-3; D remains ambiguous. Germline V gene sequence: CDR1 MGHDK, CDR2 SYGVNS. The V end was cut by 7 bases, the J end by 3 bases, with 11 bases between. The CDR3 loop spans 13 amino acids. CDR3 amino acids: CASTPAMTDTQYF. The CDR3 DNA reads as TGTGCCAGCACTCCCGCTATGACAGATACGCAGTATTTT.

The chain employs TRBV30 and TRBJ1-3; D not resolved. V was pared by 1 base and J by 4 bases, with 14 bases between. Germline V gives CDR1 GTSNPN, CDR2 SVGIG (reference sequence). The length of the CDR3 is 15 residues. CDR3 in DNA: TGTGCCTGGAGTGGTCCATGGCAGAACGGAAACACCATATATTTT. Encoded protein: CAWSGPWQNGNTIYF.

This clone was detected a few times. CDR3 amino acids: CASRALWGPYGYTF. The CDR3, as DNA: TGTGCCAGCAGGGCTCTCTGGGGGCCGTATGGCTACACCTTC. The V gene is TRBV6-5, the J gene TRBJ1-2, with D tentatively TRBD1 (6 bases). The CDR3 totals 14 residues. Trimming removed 6 bases from V and 5 bases from J, with 16 bases in between. CDR1 and CDR2 (germline): MNHEY, SVGAGI.

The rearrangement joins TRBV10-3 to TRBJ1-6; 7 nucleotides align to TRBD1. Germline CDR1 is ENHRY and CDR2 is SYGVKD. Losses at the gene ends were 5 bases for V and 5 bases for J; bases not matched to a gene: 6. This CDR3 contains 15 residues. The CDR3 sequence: CAISSGTDDNSPLHF. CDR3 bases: TGTGCCATCAGTAGTGGGACAGATGATAATTCACCCCTCCACTTT.

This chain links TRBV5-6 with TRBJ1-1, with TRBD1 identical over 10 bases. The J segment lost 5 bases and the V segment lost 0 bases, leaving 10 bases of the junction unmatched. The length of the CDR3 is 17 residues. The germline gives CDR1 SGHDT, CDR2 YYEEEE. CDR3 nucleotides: TGTGCCAGCAGCTTGGCCCTGACAGGGGGCCGAGGGACTGAAGCTTTCTTT. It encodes CASSLALTGGRGTEAFF.

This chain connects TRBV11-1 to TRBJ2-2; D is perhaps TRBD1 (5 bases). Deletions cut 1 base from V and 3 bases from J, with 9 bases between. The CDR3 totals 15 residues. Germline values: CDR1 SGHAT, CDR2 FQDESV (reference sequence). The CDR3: CASSLVTGYTGELFF. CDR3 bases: TGTGCCAGCAGCTTAGTTACAGGCTACACCGGGGAGCTGTTTTTT.

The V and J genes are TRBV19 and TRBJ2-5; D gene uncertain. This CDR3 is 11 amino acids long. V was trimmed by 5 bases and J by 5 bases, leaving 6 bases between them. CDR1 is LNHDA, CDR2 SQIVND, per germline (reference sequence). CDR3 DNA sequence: TGTGCCAGTAGTGTCGGGGAGACCCAGTACTTC. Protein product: CASSVGETQYF.

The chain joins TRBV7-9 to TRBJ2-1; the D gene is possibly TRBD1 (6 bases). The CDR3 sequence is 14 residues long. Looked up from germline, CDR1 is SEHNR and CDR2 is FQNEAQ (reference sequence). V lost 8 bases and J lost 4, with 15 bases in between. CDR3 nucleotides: TGTGCCAGCGGCCCTCGGGACACTTACAATGAGCAGTTCTTC. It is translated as CASGPRDTYNEQFF.

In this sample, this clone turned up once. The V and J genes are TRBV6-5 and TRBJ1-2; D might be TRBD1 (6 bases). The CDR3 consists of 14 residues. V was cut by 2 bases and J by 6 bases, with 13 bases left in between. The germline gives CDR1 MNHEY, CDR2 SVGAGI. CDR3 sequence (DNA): TGTGCCAGCAGTTACCAGGGGAGTAAGCATGGCTACACCTTC. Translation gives CASSYQGSKHGYTF.

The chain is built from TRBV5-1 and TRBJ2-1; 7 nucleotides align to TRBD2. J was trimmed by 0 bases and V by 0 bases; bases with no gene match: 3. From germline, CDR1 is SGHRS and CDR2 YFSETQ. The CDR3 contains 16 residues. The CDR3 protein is CASSLEGGSSYNEQFF. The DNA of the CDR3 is TGCGCCAGCAGCTTGGAGGGCGGGAGCTCCTACAATGAGCAGTTCTTC.

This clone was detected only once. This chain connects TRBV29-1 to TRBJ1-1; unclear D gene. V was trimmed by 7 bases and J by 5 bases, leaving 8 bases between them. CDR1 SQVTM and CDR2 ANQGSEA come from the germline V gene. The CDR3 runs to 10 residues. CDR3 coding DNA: TGCAGCGCCCGACAAACTGAAGCTTTCTTT. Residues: CSARQTEAFF.

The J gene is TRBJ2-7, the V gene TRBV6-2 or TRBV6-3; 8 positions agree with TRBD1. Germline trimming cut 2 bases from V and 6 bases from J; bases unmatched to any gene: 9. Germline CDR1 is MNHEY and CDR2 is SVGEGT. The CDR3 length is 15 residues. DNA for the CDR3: TGTGCCAGCAGTTACCGTTCGGACAGGGTTATCGAGCAGTACTTC. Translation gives CASSYRSDRVIEQYF.

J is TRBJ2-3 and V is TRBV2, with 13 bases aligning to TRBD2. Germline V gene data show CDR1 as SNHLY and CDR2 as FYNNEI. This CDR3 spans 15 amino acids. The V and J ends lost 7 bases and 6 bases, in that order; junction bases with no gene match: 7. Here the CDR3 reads CASNRLAGGTDTQYF. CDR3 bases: TGTGCCAGCAACAGACTAGCGGGGGGAACGGATACGCAGTATTTT.

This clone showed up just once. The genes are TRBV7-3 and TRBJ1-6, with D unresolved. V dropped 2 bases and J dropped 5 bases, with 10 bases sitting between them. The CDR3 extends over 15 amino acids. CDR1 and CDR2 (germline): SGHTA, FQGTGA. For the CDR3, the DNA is TGTGCCAGCAGCTTAGAGGGCAGGAATAATTCACCCCTCCACTTT. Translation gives CASSLEGRNNSPLHF. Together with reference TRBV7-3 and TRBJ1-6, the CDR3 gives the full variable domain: GAGVSQTPSNKVTEKGKYVELRCDPISGHTALYWYRQSLGQGPEFLIYFQGTGAADDSGLPNDRFFAVRPEGSVSTLKIQRTERGDSAVYLCASSLEGRNNSPLHFGNGTRLTVT.

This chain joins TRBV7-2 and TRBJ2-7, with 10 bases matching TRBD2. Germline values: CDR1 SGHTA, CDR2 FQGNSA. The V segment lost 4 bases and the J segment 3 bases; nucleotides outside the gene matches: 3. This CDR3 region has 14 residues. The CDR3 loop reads CASSSIAGGYEQYF. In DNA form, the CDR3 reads TGTGCCAGCAGCTCCATAGCGGGGGGCTACGAGCAGTACTTC.